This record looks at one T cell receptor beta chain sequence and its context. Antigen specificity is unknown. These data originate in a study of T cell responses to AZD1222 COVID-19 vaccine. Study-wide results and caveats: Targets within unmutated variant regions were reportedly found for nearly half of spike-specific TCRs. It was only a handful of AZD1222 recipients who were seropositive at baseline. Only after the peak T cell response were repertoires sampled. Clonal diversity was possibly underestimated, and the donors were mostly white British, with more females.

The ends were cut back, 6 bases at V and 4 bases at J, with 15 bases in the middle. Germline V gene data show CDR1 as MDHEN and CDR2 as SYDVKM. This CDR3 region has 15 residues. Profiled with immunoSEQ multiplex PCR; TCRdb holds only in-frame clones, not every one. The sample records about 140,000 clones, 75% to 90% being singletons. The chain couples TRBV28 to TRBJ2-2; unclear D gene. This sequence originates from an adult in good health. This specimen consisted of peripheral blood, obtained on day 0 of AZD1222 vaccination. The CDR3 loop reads CASRGQRPSTGELFF. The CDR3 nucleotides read TGTGCCAGCAGGGGTCAGAGGCCGAGCACCGGGGAGCTGTTTTTT.